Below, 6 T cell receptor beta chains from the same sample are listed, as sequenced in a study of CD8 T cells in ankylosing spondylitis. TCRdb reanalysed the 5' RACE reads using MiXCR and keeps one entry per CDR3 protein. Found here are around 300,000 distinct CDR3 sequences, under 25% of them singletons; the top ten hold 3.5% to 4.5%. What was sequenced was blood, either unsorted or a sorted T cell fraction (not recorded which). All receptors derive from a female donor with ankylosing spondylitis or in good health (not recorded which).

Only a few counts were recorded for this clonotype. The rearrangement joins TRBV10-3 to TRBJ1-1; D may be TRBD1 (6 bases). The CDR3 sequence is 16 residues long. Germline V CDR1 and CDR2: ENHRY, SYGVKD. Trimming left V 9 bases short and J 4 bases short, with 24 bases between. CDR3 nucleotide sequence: TGTGCCATTACTCCGGGACAAATATTACTCGGCACTGAAGCTTTCTTT. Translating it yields CAITPGQILLGTEAFF.

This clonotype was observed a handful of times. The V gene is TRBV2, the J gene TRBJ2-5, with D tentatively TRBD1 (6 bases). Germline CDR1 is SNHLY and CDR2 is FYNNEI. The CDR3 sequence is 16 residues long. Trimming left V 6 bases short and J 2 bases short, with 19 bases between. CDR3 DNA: TGTGCCAGCAGCGATCACTTCTCAGGGGCACAAGAGACCCAGTACTTC. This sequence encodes CASSDHFSGAQETQYF.

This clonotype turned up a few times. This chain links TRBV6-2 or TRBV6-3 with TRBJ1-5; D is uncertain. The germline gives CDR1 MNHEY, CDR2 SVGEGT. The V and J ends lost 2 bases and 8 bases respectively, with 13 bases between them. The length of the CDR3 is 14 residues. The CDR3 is CASSYDPPREPQHF. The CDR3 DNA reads TGTGCCAGCAGTTACGACCCCCCGCGGGAGCCCCAGCATTTT.

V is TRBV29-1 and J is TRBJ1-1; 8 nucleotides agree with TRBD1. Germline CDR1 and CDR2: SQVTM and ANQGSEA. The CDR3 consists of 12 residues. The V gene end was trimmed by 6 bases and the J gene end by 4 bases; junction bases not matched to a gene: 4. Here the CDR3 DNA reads TGCAGCGTGAAGACAGGGGTCACTGAAGCTTTCTTT. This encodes CSVKTGVTEAFF.

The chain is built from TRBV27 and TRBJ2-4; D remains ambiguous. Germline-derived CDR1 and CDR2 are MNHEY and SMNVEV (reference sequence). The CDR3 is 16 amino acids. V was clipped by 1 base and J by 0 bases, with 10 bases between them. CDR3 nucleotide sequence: TGTGCCAGCAGTTTATACTTCGAGGTAGCCAAAAACATTCAGTACTTC. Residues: CASSLYFEVAKNIQYF.

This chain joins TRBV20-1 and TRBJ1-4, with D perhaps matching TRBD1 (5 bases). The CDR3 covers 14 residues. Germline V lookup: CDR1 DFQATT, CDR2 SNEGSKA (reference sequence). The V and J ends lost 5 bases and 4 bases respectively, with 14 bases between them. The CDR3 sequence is CSAGDRGINEKLFF. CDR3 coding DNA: TGCAGTGCTGGGGACCGTGGGATTAATGAAAAACTGTTTTTT.